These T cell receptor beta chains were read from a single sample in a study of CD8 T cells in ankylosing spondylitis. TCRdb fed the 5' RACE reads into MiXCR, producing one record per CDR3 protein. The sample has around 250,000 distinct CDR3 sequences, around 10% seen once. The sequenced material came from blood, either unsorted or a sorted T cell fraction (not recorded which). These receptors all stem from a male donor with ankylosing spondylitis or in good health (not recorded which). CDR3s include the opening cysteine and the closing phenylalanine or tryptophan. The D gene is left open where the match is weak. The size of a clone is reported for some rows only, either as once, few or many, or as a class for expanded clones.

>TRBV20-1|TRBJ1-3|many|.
TGCAGTGCGCTTGGGGGTGGAAACACCATATATTTT
CSALGGGNTIYF
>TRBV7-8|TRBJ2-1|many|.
TGTGCCAGCAGCCTCGGCGGTGACTACAATGAGCAGTTCTTC
CASSLGGDYNEQFF
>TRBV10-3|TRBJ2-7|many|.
TGTGCCATCAGGGACGGTCAAGGAGACGAGCAGTACTTC
CAIRDGQGDEQYF
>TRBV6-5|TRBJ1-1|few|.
TGTGCCAGCAGTTACCATAACAGCTTTGGGGGCGGCACTGAAGCTTTCTTT
CASSYHNSFGGGTEAFF
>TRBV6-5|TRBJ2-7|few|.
TGTGCCAGCAGTTCAGGACGGCCGAGCTCCTACGAGCAGTACTTC
CASSSGRPSSYEQYF
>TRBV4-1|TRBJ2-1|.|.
TGCGCCAGCAGCCAAGGGCGAGCGCGGAGCTCCTACAATGAGCAGTTCTTC
CASSQGRARSSYNEQFF
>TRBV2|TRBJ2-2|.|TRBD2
TGTGCCAGCAGTGAAGCGCTGTCGGGGGGTTGGGACACCGGGGAGCTGTTTTTT
CASSEALSGGWDTGELFF
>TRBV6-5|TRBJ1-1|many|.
TGTGCCAGCAGTTACGTCCACGACGCTTTCTTT
CASSYVHDAFF
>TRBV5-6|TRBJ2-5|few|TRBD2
TGTGCCAGCAGCTTGGCACTAGCGGGGACCCAGTACTTC
CASSLALAGTQYF
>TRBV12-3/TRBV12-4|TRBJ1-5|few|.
TGTGCCAGCAGTGAGGGGTATAATCAGCCCCAGCATTTT
CASSEGYNQPQHF
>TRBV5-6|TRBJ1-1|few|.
TGTGCCAGCAGCTTCATCAGGGGCTTTCTTAACACTGAAGCTTTCTTT
CASSFIRGFLNTEAFF
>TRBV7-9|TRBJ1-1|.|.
TGTGCCAGCAGCTTAGGTCGCCTAGGTGGGACTGAAGCTTTCTTT
CASSLGRLGGTEAFF
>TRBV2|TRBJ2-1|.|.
TGTGCCAGCAGTGAAGACTTACTTGGGGTCAATGAGCAGTTCTTC
CASSEDLLGVNEQFF
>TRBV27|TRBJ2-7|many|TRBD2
TGTGCCAGCAGTTCAAGCGGGACTAGCGGGCGCGAGCAGTACTTC
CASSSSGTSGREQYF
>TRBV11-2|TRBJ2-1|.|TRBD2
TGTGCCAGCAGCTTAGTGGTCGAGCGGGAGGCCCCTAGCTCCTACAATGAGCAGTTCTTC
CASSLVVEREAPSSYNEQFF